These T cell receptor beta chains were read from a single sample in a study of OX40 agonist ivuxolimab in advanced cancers. TCRdb's copy holds only in-frame clones and misses some; the assay was immunoSEQ multiplex PCR. Altogether roughly 70,000 clones are present, about 85% being singletons, with the ten largest covering about 2%. Here the sequenced sample was CD4+ or CD8+ T cells sorted from blood, taken in a trial of the OX40 agonist ivuxolimab. These TCRs come from an adult with an advanced solid tumor such as melanoma, head and neck, liver or kidney cancer. CDR3s include the opening cysteine and the closing phenylalanine or tryptophan. Fields, in order: clone size, J gene, D gene, CDR3 length, V gene, CDR3 DNA, CDR3 protein. D genes are given only for firm matches. Part of the rows lack a size; the others show once, few, many or a class for expanded clones.

clone_size: .
j_call: TRBJ1-6
d_call: TRBD1
cdr3_length: 16
v_call: TRBV6-1
cdr3_nt: TGTGCCAGCAGTGTTAGAGGACAGGGAGGGAATTCACCCCTCCACTTT
cdr3_aa: CASSVRGQGGNSPLHF

clone_size: .
j_call: TRBJ1-4
d_call: .
cdr3_length: 16
v_call: TRBV28
cdr3_nt: TGTGCCAGCAGCGAACACGATCCGGGCCAAAATGAAAAACTGTTTTTT
cdr3_aa: CASSEHDPGQNEKLFF

clone_size: .
j_call: TRBJ1-4
d_call: TRBD1
cdr3_length: 17
v_call: TRBV5-1
cdr3_nt: TGCGCCAGCAGCTTGGCCCTCCAGGGGGCAACTAATGAAAAACTGTTTTTT
cdr3_aa: CASSLALQGATNEKLFF

clone_size: .
j_call: TRBJ2-7
d_call: .
cdr3_length: 10
v_call: TRBV20-1
cdr3_nt: TGCAGTGCTCAAGCCTACGAGCAGTACTTC
cdr3_aa: CSAQAYEQYF

clone_size: .
j_call: TRBJ2-5
d_call: TRBD2
cdr3_length: 15
v_call: TRBV5-4
cdr3_nt: TGTGCCAGCAGCGTTTCTAGCGGGTACCAAGAGACCCAGTACTTC
cdr3_aa: CASSVSSGYQETQYF

clone_size: .
j_call: TRBJ1-2
d_call: .
cdr3_length: 16
v_call: TRBV28
cdr3_nt: TGTGCCAGCAGTTTATTTGACAGGCGGACAAACTATGGCTACACCTTC
cdr3_aa: CASSLFDRRTNYGYTF

clone_size: .
j_call: TRBJ1-6
d_call: .
cdr3_length: 13
v_call: TRBV4-1
cdr3_nt: TGCGCCAGCAGCCAAGACTATAATTCACCCCTCCACTTT
cdr3_aa: CASSQDYNSPLHF

clone_size: once
j_call: TRBJ1-2
d_call: .
cdr3_length: 14
v_call: TRBV14
cdr3_nt: TGTGCCAGCAGCCAAGAGAGGGGACGGTGGGGCTACACCTTC
cdr3_aa: CASSQERGRWGYTF

clone_size: .
j_call: TRBJ2-2
d_call: TRBD1
cdr3_length: 15
v_call: TRBV5-1
cdr3_nt: TGCGCCAGCAGAACGGACAGGGGGCACGACGGGGAGCTGTTTTTT
cdr3_aa: CASRTDRGHDGELFF

clone_size: .
j_call: TRBJ2-2
d_call: TRBD1
cdr3_length: 15
v_call: TRBV6-9
cdr3_nt: TGTGCCAGCAGTCCCGGAAGGGGGCTTGGCGGGGAGCTGTTTTTT
cdr3_aa: CASSPGRGLGGELFF

clone_size: .
j_call: TRBJ2-7
d_call: .
cdr3_length: 12
v_call: TRBV28
cdr3_nt: TGTGCCAGCAGTCGGGATCTAAGGGAGCAGTACTTC
cdr3_aa: CASSRDLREQYF

clone_size: .
j_call: TRBJ1-1
d_call: .
cdr3_length: 14
v_call: TRBV11-2
cdr3_nt: TGTGCCAGCAGCTTAGTCATGGGCAACACTGAAGCTTTCTTT
cdr3_aa: CASSLVMGNTEAFF

clone_size: .
j_call: TRBJ1-2
d_call: TRBD1
cdr3_length: 12
v_call: TRBV2
cdr3_nt: TGTGCCAACAGAGGACAGGGTCCGCGCTACACCTTC
cdr3_aa: CANRGQGPRYTF

clone_size: few
j_call: TRBJ1-1
d_call: TRBD1
cdr3_length: 12
v_call: TRBV6-5
cdr3_nt: TGTGCCAGCAGTTACCCGGGACAGGGAGCTTTCTTT
cdr3_aa: CASSYPGQGAFF

clone_size: .
j_call: TRBJ1-6
d_call: .
cdr3_length: 17
v_call: TRBV5-4
cdr3_nt: TGTGCCAGCAGCTTGGAGGCGGGATTTTCACGAGATTCACCCCTCCACTTT
cdr3_aa: CASSLEAGFSRDSPLHF

clone_size: .
j_call: TRBJ1-3
d_call: .
cdr3_length: 15
v_call: TRBV10-3
cdr3_nt: TGTGCCATCAGTGAGTCGCCGGGTTCGGGAAACACCATATATTTT
cdr3_aa: CAISESPGSGNTIYF

clone_size: .
j_call: TRBJ2-1
d_call: .
cdr3_length: 13
v_call: TRBV10-2
cdr3_nt: TGCGCCAGCAGCCTCTCGTTGATGGCAGAGCAGTTCTTC
cdr3_aa: CASSLSLMAEQFF

clone_size: .
j_call: TRBJ2-5
d_call: TRBD2
cdr3_length: 14
v_call: TRBV18
cdr3_nt: TGTGCCAGCTCACCACCGAACGGGGGGGAGACCCAGTACTTC
cdr3_aa: CASSPPNGGETQYF